Here is one T cell receptor beta chain with its context. Its antigen is not known. The sample originates from a study of T-cell reconstitution after alpha-beta-depleted transplantation in children. Regarding the study as a whole: T-cell numbers and diversity, one year after transplant, stemmed largely from T cells that were newly produced.

The CDR3 extends over 16 amino acids. The V gene end was trimmed by 3 bases and the J gene end by 4 bases; junction bases not matched to a gene: 8. From germline, CDR1 is SGHRS and CDR2 YFSETQ. Construction of the TCRbeta library involved unique molecular identifiers. MiXCR, applied by TCRdb to the PCR reads, yields one record per CDR3 protein. The sample holds approximately 500,000 distinct CDR3 sequences, more than 20% seen once. This material consisted of PBMCs, taken before TCRalphabeta/CD19-depleted stem cell transplant. The chain joins TRBV5-1 to TRBJ2-1, with 9 bases aligning to TRBD1. The sequence came from a boy under two years old with Wiskott-Aldrich syndrome, due to receive a stem cell transplant. The DNA for the CDR3 is TGCGCCAGCAGCTGGACCGGGACAGGGTCTTACAATGAGCAGTTCTTC. It codes for CASSWTGTGSYNEQFF. The full variable domain, with the rest looked up from reference TRBV5-1 and TRBJ2-1, is KAGVTQTPRYLIKTRGQQVTLSCSPISGHRSVSWYQQTPGQGLQFLFEYFSETQRNKGNFPGRFSGRQFSNSRSEMNVSTLELGDSALYLCASSWTGTGSYNEQFFGPGTRLTVL.